The 27 T cell receptor beta chains reported below all come from one sample, sequenced in a study of cytomegalovirus exposure and HLA in healthy donors. PCR amplification relied on 60 Vbeta primers (plus 13 Jbeta primers). The data were produced by immunoSEQ multiplex PCR, yet TCRdb's version contains in-frame clones alone and is incomplete. This sample has 150,000 to 200,000 clones, with around 82% found just once. The sequenced sample was PBMCs. These receptors came from a boy between 10 and 17 years old in good health and CMV-seronegative.

J is TRBJ2-2 and V is TRBV7-3; D is perhaps TRBD2 (5 bases). V was cut by 5 bases and J by 4 bases, with 5 bases left in between. CDR3 length: 12 amino acids. Germline V gene lookup returns CDR1 SGHTA and CDR2 FQGTGA. The CDR3 bases are TGTGCCAGCAGCACTAGCACCGGGGAGCTGTTTTTT. This encodes CASSTSTGELFF.

The chain joins TRBV2 to TRBJ2-1; 12 bases fit TRBD2. In germline, CDR1 is SNHLY, CDR2 FYNNEI. V lost 7 bases, J lost 2 bases, and 3 bases stayed unmatched. The length of the CDR3 is 15 residues. The CDR3 loop is CASTLAGGPYNEQFF. DNA for the CDR3: TGTGCCAGCACCCTAGCGGGAGGGCCCTACAATGAGCAGTTCTTC.

The chain uses TRBV4-3 and TRBJ1-6; 7 nucleotides match TRBD1. V was pared by 6 bases and J by 0 bases, with 11 bases of the junction left unmatched. The CDR3 contains 18 residues. The V gene's germline CDR1 is LGHNA and CDR2 YSLEER. Here the CDR3 DNA reads TGCGCCAGCAGTCTGACGAGACAGGGCCTCTCCTATAATTCACCCCTCCACTTT. Its protein product is CASSLTRQGLSYNSPLHF.

With regard to this clone: One end of the junction is discordant with germline, which a read error may explain. CDR3 nucleotide sequence: TGTTCCAGCAGCAAAGGGACAGGGTTAAAGACCATTTACGGCTACACCTTC. The encoded protein is CSSSKGTGLKTIYGYTF. The rearrangement uses TRBV7-9 and TRBJ1-2; TRBD1 aligns across 9 bases. This CDR3 has 17 residues. Germline V gene sequence: CDR1 SEHNR, CDR2 FQNEAQ (reference sequence).

The rearrangement links TRBV15 to TRBJ2-5; D remains unclear. The germline V gene encodes CDR1 LNHNV and CDR2 YYDKDF (reference sequence). The CDR3 sequence is 15 residues long. Trimming stripped 0 bases from V and 1 base from J, with 9 bases between. The CDR3 nucleotides are TGTGCCACCAGCAGAGAGGTTGCCAGCCAAGAGACCCAGTACTTC. It codes for CATSREVASQETQYF.

This clone occurred a few times. The chain has TRBV5-6 and TRBJ2-6, with 10 bases that match TRBD1. The V and J ends lost 4 bases and 1 base, in that order; junction bases with no gene match: 5. CDR1 is SGHDT, CDR2 YYEEEE, per germline. CDR3 size: 17 residues. CDR3 in DNA: TGTGCCAGCAGCCCTGGGACAGGGGTTTCTGGGGCCAACGTCCTGACTTTC. Translated: CASSPGTGVSGANVLTF.

The chain employs TRBV9 and TRBJ1-3, with D hard to call. V lost 0 bases to trimming and J lost 3 bases, with 4 bases between them. Germline V gene lookup returns CDR1 SGDLS and CDR2 YYNGEE. This CDR3 has 13 amino acids. As DNA, the CDR3 is TGTGCCAGCAGCGTAGAGAGTGGAAACACCATATATTTT. This translates into CASSVESGNTIYF.

This clone was observed a single time. The chain carries TRBV30 and TRBJ1-2, with TRBD1 matching over 8 bases. The V segment lost 3 bases and the J segment 5 bases; nucleotides outside the gene matches: 11. The CDR3 consists of 15 residues. Germline values: CDR1 GTSNPN, CDR2 SVGIG (reference sequence). The CDR3 region has the DNA TGTGCCTGGAGCGGTCCGGGACAGGAAAAATATGGCTACACCTTC. Translation gives CAWSGPGQEKYGYTF.

As to this clone: The conserved phenylalanine or tryptophan normally closing the CDR3 is absent here, so this likely arose from a read error. Because the CDR3's place on the DNA is in doubt, the DNA is left out and the CDR3 is given as listed by TCRdb. The rearrangement links TRBV20-1 to TRBJ1-1; TRBD1 is the table's D call, not checked against the DNA. The CDR3 contains 11 residues when both ends are counted. Germline V gene sequence: CDR1 DFQATT, CDR2 SNEGSKA (reference sequence). This CDR3 is CSARFRGAFWK.

This clone was seen only a few times. The gene calls are TRBV5-1 and TRBJ2-5; D is unclear. Germline V CDR1 and CDR2: SGHRS, YFSETQ. V lost 4 bases to trimming and J lost 5 bases, with 6 bases between them. This CDR3 has 11 residues. The CDR3 loop reads CASSVQETQYF. The CDR3 DNA is TGCGCCAGCAGCGTACAGGAGACCCAGTACTTC.

The CDR3 DNA reads as TGTGCCAGCAGCTTATATCAGGCCCCCACTGAAGCTTTCTTT. This gives the protein CASSLYQAPTEAFF. The chain is built from TRBV11-2 and TRBJ1-1; D unclear. Germline assignment: CDR1 SGHAT and CDR2 FQNNGV. The CDR3 is made up of 14 amino acids. Deletions cut 2 bases from V and 4 bases from J, with 11 bases between.

The V gene is TRBV19, the J gene TRBJ2-6; 7 bases are shared with TRBD1. Germline V gene lookup returns CDR1 LNHDA and CDR2 SQIVND (reference sequence). This CDR3 contains 17 residues. V was pared by 6 bases and J by 1 base, with 9 bases of the junction left unmatched. CDR3 sequence reads: CASSRGQRGSGANVLTF. The DNA for the CDR3 is TGTGCCAGTAGCAGGGGACAGCGAGGATCTGGGGCCAACGTCCTGACTTTC.

The chain recombines TRBV28 with TRBJ2-5; 9 bases match TRBD2. Germline V CDR1 and CDR2: MDHEN, SYDVKM. With V trimmed by 5 bases and J by 5 bases, 18 bases remained unmatched. The CDR3 extends over 18 amino acids. CDR3: CASSALPRGIAGVETQYF. For the CDR3, the DNA is TGTGCCAGCAGTGCGCTCCCGCGTGGGATAGCGGGAGTTGAGACCCAGTACTTC.

The chain combines TRBV9 with TRBJ2-2; 7 bases are a match to TRBD2. CDR1 and CDR2 (germline): SGDLS, YYNGEE. The J segment lost 4 bases and the V segment lost 0 bases, leaving 3 bases of the junction unmatched. CDR3 length: 15 residues. Here the CDR3 reads CASSVGAGRTGELFF. The CDR3 DNA reads TGTGCCAGCAGCGTAGGAGCGGGGCGCACCGGGGAGCTGTTTTTT.

This chain joins TRBV23-1 and TRBJ2-1; TRBD2 matches 15 bases. TRBV23-1 is annotated as an ORF whose role is uncertain. The ends lost 2 bases at V and 6 bases at J; junction bases unmatched: 5. The CDR3 runs to 17 residues. CDR3 protein: CASSQGGLAGGTNEQFF. CDR3 nucleotide sequence: TGCGCCAGCAGTCAAGGGGGACTAGCGGGAGGAACCAATGAGCAGTTCTTC.

The chain recombines TRBV30 with TRBJ2-1, with 13 bases identical to TRBD2. Per the germline V gene, CDR1 is GTSNPN and CDR2 is SVGIG (reference sequence). The CDR3 has 17 amino acids. The trim removed 2 bases at V and 10 bases at J, leaving 14 bases unmatched. The CDR3 DNA reads as TGTGCCTGGAGTAGGGGACTAGCGGGATTGTTGGGCAACGAGCAGTTCTTC. Translated, it gives CAWSRGLAGLLGNEQFF.

The gene calls are TRBV7-2 and TRBJ1-3; unclear D gene. Germline loops: CDR1 SGHTA, CDR2 FQGNSA. The CDR3 loop spans 15 amino acids. V was cut by 1 base and J by 1 base, with 8 bases left in between. CDR3 in DNA: TGTGCCAGCAGCTTAGGAGTCGGTTCTGGAAACACCATATATTTT. This gives the protein CASSLGVGSGNTIYF.

The genes are TRBV25-1 and TRBJ1-5; a weak D match, TRBD1 (6 bases). The CDR3 runs 14 residues. Germline V gene sequence: CDR1 MGHDK, CDR2 SYGVNS. The germline V and J ends were trimmed by 4 bases and 1 base, with 8 bases remaining between them. CDR3 nucleotides: TGTGCCAGCAGTGGGACAGTAAGCAATCAGCCCCAGCATTTT. Residues: CASSGTVSNQPQHF.

The chain links TRBV18 to TRBJ2-1, with TRBD2 matching over 13 bases. Trimming took 4 bases from V and 6 from J; bases not matched to a gene: 18. The CDR3 contains 20 residues. Germline V gene sequence: CDR1 KGHSH, CDR2 LQKENI. The CDR3 is CASSRSSGTSGTHPTNEQFF. The CDR3 nucleotides are TGTGCCAGCTCACGAAGCTCCGGGACTAGCGGGACCCATCCGACCAATGAGCAGTTCTTC.

This chain uses TRBV10-3 with TRBJ1-5; 11 bases line up with TRBD1. The CDR3 has 14 amino acids. From germline, CDR1 is ENHRY and CDR2 SYGVKD. J lost 3 bases, V lost 8 bases, and 3 bases had no gene match. For the CDR3, the DNA is TGTGCCATCGGGACAGGGGGGATCAATCAGCCCCAGCATTTT. Translating gives CAIGTGGINQPQHF.

V is TRBV11-3 and J is TRBJ1-2; D uncertain. This CDR3 is 16 amino acids long. Germline V gene sequence: CDR1 SGHNT, CDR2 YENEEA. V was pared by 1 base and J by 2 bases, with 14 bases between. CDR3 sequence (DNA): TGTGCCAGCAGCTTAGCGCCATACCTACCCAACTATGGCTACACCTTC. This encodes CASSLAPYLPNYGYTF. The full variable domain, rest sourced from reference TRBV11-3 and TRBJ1-2, is EAGVVQSPRYKIIEKKQPVAFWCNPISGHNTLYWYLQNLGQGPELLIRYENEEAVDDSQLPKDRFSAERLKGVDSTLKIQPAELGDSAVYLCASSLAPYLPNYGYTFGSGTRLTVV.

This sequence joins TRBV6-5 and TRBJ1-2, with 10 bases identical to TRBD1. V dropped 4 bases and J dropped 6; count of bases not matched to a gene: 5. This CDR3 has 14 residues. Germline lookup yields CDR1 MNHEY and CDR2 SVGAGI. CDR3 in DNA: TGTGCCAGCAGTTTCCGGACAGGGGGAAATGGCTACACCTTC. Protein product: CASSFRTGGNGYTF.

This chain joins TRBV7-2 and TRBJ2-7, with a tentative D call TRBD1 (6 bases). The V end lost 1 base, the J end lost 4 bases, and 14 bases lay between the germline ends. The CDR3 length is 15 residues. Looked up from germline, CDR1 is SGHTA and CDR2 is FQGNSA. DNA for the CDR3: TGTGCCAGCAGCTTAGGCAGGACAGAGGGGTACGAGCAGTACTTC. Protein product: CASSLGRTEGYEQYF.

J is TRBJ2-3 and V is TRBV14, with a weak D call TRBD2 (6 bases). The CDR3 covers 15 residues. V lost 4 bases and J 4 bases, leaving 15 bases between the germline ends. Germline V gene sequence: CDR1 SGHDN, CDR2 FVKESK. The CDR3 loop is CASSPRGVVADTQYF. The CDR3 DNA reads TGTGCCAGCAGCCCCCGCGGGGTAGTTGCAGATACGCAGTATTTT.

The chain carries TRBV27 and TRBJ2-3; TRBD1 is a possible D gene (5 bases). Germline lookup yields CDR1 MNHEY and CDR2 SMNVEV (reference sequence). CDR3 length: 15 residues. The germline V and J ends were trimmed by 2 bases and 0 bases, with 9 bases remaining between them. This chain's CDR3 is CASSLKGPSTDTQYF. Written as DNA, the CDR3 is TGTGCCAGCAGTTTAAAGGGGCCAAGCACAGATACGCAGTATTTT.

The chain joins TRBV7-9 to TRBJ2-7; 8 nucleotides match TRBD1. The CDR3 is 17 amino acids. The junction had 14 bases not matched to a gene; V was cut back by 5 bases and J by 2 bases. Germline loops: CDR1 SEHNR, CDR2 FQNEAQ (reference sequence). The CDR3 reads CASSGRQRGQVPYEQYF. CDR3 nucleotide sequence: TGTGCCAGCAGCGGCAGGCAAAGGGGACAGGTCCCCTACGAGCAGTACTTC.

The chain uses TRBV1 and TRBJ2-7; the table's D gene call, TRBD1, was not cross checked with the DNA. TRBV1 is assigned pseudogene status. The CDR3 contains 18 residues. CDR3 bases: TGCACCAGCAGCCAAGACGGAGGTGACAGGGGAGGAACCTACGAGCAGTACTTC. This encodes CTSSQDGGDRGGTYEQYF.